The present T cell receptor beta chain was sequenced within a study of blood T cell repertoires in COVID-19. TCRdb's copy holds only in-frame clones and misses some; the assay was immunoSEQ multiplex PCR. Of a few hundred thousand clones in the sample, 85% were seen once. Participants came from fewer than 25 US areas, aged roughly 18 to 100 years. Assignment of participants to cohorts was predicated upon participant-reported clinical history. The sequenced sample was PBMCs or T cells enriched from blood (not recorded which). The origin of this receptor is a woman aged 45-59 years who had recovered from COVID-19.

This CDR3 is CASRAGTSGAQFF. CDR3 DNA: TGTGCCAGCAGAGCCGGGACTAGCGGGGCCCAGTTCTTC. This rearrangement joins TRBV12-3 or TRBV12-4 to TRBJ2-1; 13 bases agree with TRBD2. The CDR3 runs to 13 residues. V gave up 6 bases and J gave up 13 bases; unmatched junction bases: 6.